A selection of T cell receptor beta chains follows, all from one sample in a study of blood T cell repertoires in COVID-19. Sequencing used immunoSEQ multiplex PCR; TCRdb keeps in-frame clones, though not all of them. The sample has 150,000 to 200,000 clones; nearly 80% are singletons. Sequences were obtained from peripheral blood. These receptors were collected from a woman aged 70-85 years with acute or convalescent COVID-19. Each CDR3 is given without its conserved first and last residue. The D gene is left open where the match is weak. Size is stated for part of the rows, as once, few or many counts, or as a class when the clone is expanded.

>TRBV29-1|TRBJ1-5|-|-|11
SVGSGSNQPQH
>TRBV12-3/TRBV12-4|TRBJ2-3|-|-|11
ASSLSETDTQY
>TRBV9|TRBJ1-3|-|-|11
ASSVGVSDTIY
>TRBV11-1|TRBJ1-2|-|-|12
ASSTDSAHYGYT
>TRBV5-8|TRBJ1-3|-|-|12
ASSYNPRANTIY
>TRBV18|TRBJ1-1|-|few|14
ASSPNKGSGNTEAF
>TRBV6-1|TRBJ1-6|-|-|11
ASSEREDSPLH
>TRBV2|TRBJ2-7|-|-|13
ASSEVKGGAYEQY
>TRBV10-1|TRBJ2-7|-|-|12
ASSEFDRPYEQY
>TRBV28|TRBJ1-5|TRBD1|-|14
ASRLPSGTGIQPQH
>TRBV27|TRBJ2-1|TRBD2|-|16
ASSLTFSASGSINEQF
>TRBV2|TRBJ2-7|TRBD2|-|13
ASSGAGLAGYEQY
>TRBV19|TRBJ1-2|-|-|15
ASSRQLTPSGNYGYT
>TRBV7-9|TRBJ2-1|-|-|13
ASSSGTWGYNEQF
>TRBV9|TRBJ2-7|TRBD1|-|9
ASGTGVEQY
>TRBV9|TRBJ2-1|-|few|13
ASSVGLAEGNEQF
>TRBV19|TRBJ1-2|TRBD1|-|11
ASSIGTGRGYT
>TRBV6-5|TRBJ1-2|TRBD1|-|14
ASSYTHRTGGGGYT
>TRBV6-5|TRBJ1-3|-|few|11
ASSTGFGNTIY
>TRBV30|TRBJ2-7|-|-|12
AWSKGVGPYEQY
>TRBV27|TRBJ1-2|-|-|13
ASSFRQDTEYGYT
>TRBV11-3|TRBJ2-2|TRBD2|-|16
ASSPRSGLAGATGELF
>TRBV5-1|TRBJ2-7|-|-|15
ASSAGPGVLNSYEQY
>TRBV3-1/TRBV3-2|TRBJ2-1|-|-|10
ASSHRYNEQF
>TRBV30|TRBJ1-5|TRBD1|-|12
AWSAGTEYQPQH
>TRBV7-3|TRBJ2-1|TRBD2|-|13
ASSFSGTSYNEQF
>TRBV9|TRBJ1-3|TRBD1|-|14
ASSVGEGGFGNTIY
>TRBV7-9|TRBJ2-7|-|once|12
ASSLGQGRGEQY
>TRBV19|TRBJ1-5|TRBD1|-|13
ASSTKQGRYQPQH
>TRBV7-3|TRBJ2-3|-|-|12
ASSIGQSTDTQY
>TRBV11-3|TRBJ2-5|-|-|12
ASSLGGQQETQY
>TRBV4-2|TRBJ2-3|TRBD2|-|11
ASSQEGRAAQY
>TRBV19|TRBJ2-5|-|few|13
ASSRAGHRQETQY
>TRBV7-2|TRBJ2-7|-|-|14
ASSLGGGRSSYEQY
>TRBV24-1|TRBJ1-5|-|-|12
ATSDTDILQPQH
>TRBV9|TRBJ2-3|TRBD2|-|14
ASSPGGLASTDTQY
>TRBV7-9|TRBJ1-6|TRBD1|-|11
AATGLNNSPLH
>TRBV27|TRBJ2-1|-|-|13
ASSLRESSYNEQF